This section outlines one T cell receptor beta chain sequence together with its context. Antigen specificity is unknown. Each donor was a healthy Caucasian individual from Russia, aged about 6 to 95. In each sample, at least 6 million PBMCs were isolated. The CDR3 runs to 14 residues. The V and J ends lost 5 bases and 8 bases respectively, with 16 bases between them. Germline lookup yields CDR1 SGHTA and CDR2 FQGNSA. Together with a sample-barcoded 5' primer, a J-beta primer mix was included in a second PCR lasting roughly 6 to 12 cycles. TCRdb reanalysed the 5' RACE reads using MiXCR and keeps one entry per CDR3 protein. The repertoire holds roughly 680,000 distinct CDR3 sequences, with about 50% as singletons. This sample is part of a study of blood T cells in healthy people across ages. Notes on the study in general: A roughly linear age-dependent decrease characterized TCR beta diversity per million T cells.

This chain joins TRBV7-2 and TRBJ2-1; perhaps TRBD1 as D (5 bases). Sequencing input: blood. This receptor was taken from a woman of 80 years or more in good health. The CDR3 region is CASSVMWGQDEQFF. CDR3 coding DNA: TGTGCCAGCAGCGTAATGTGGGGCCAGGATGAGCAGTTCTTC.